The source of this T cell receptor beta chain is a study of cytomegalovirus exposure and HLA in healthy donors. Study conclusions and caveats: The study flagged around 160 TCR beta chains as cytomegalovirus-associated. The availability of immune exposure information extended only to CMV serostatus.

Primers for the PCR totalled 60 Vbeta and 13 Jbeta. The table came from immunoSEQ multiplex PCR; TCRdb's copy has only in-frame clones and leaves some out. This repertoire shows 150,000 to 200,000 clones, around 82% found once; its top ten account for under 3%. There are 15 residues in the CDR3. On this clone: Antigen unknown.

Input material: PBMCs. The chain links TRBV21-1 to TRBJ2-3; the D segment call TRBD1 is taken from the table without a DNA check. TRBV21-1 is classified as a pseudogene. This TCR came from a woman aged 30 to 39 in good health and CMV-seropositive. The CDR3: CASEGAPAGTDTQYF. The CDR3 DNA reads as TGTGCCAGCGAGGGGGCCCCGGCGGGCACAGATACGCAGTATTTT.